This T cell receptor (beta chain) was retrieved from a study of T cells after posttransplantation cyclophosphamide. The naive gate required viable CD3+CD4+ or CD3+CD8+ cells with CCR7+CD45RA+CD45RO-CD95-CD27+CD28+ phenotype. This related bone marrow graft donor gave peripheral blood on the day of marrow donation. For this clone: Its antigen is unknown.

This CDR3 contains 14 residues. The V gene's germline CDR1 is SEHNR and CDR2 FQNEAQ (reference sequence). V was pared by 6 bases and J by 5 bases, with 9 bases of the junction left unmatched. General study results and limits: Recipient CMV seropositivity and CMV reactivation strongly tracked TRB clonality. Later post-transplant blood repertoires were often dominated by donor CD8+ memory clones.

TCRdb's copy holds only in-frame clones and misses some; the assay was immunoSEQ multiplex PCR. The profile shows 7,500 to 10,000 clones, nearly 98% of them singletons. Sample: naive CD4+ T cells sorted from PBMCs. J is TRBJ2-7 and V is TRBV7-9; 8 nucleotides align to TRBD1. This receptor was taken from a woman aged 60-75 years in good health, CMV-negative, and a related stem cell transplant donor. CDR3 in DNA: TGTGCCAGCAGTTCTAGGGCAGGGGGCAACGAGCAGTACGTC. It is translated as CASSSRAGGNEQYV.